This passage covers 32 T cell receptor beta chains from one sample sequenced in a study of cytomegalovirus exposure and HLA in healthy donors. Vbeta (60) and Jbeta (13) primers were used in the PCR. Using immunoSEQ multiplex PCR, the repertoire was profiled, and TCRdb retains in-frame clones only, with some absent. The sample comprises 95,000 or so clones, around 81% of which are singletons, and around 4.2% rests with the top ten. Source material: PBMCs. These receptors were obtained from a woman in her 70s in good health and CMV-seropositive.

The chain links TRBV4-2 to TRBJ2-3; tentatively, D is TRBD2 (6 bases). V was trimmed by 0 bases and J by 0 bases, leaving 10 bases between them. The length of the CDR3 is 16 residues. Germline V gene data show CDR1 as LGHNA and CDR2 as YNFKEQ. CDR3 amino acids: CASSQESGPSTDTQYF. The CDR3 DNA follows: TGTGCCAGCAGCCAAGAAAGCGGGCCAAGCACAGATACGCAGTATTTT.

The rearrangement joins TRBV6-5 to TRBJ1-5; possible D gene TRBD1, 6 bases. V gave up 2 bases and J gave up 5 bases, with 10 bases separating them. The CDR3 runs to 14 residues. Germline CDR1 is MNHEY and CDR2 is SVGAGI. CDR3 region: CASSYGGHHQPQHF. CDR3 nucleotides: TGTGCCAGCAGTTACGGGGGACACCATCAGCCCCAGCATTTT.

This clone was seen only once. The chain links TRBV9 to TRBJ2-6; maybe TRBD1 (5 bases). Trimming took 5 bases from V and 4 from J, leaving 7 bases between them. Germline V CDR1 and CDR2: SGDLS, YYNGEE. The CDR3 has 13 residues. The CDR3 spells CASRGPGANVLTF. The CDR3 DNA reads TGTGCCAGCAGGGGGCCCGGGGCCAACGTCCTGACTTTC.

This chain uses TRBV15 with TRBJ1-5; D perhaps matches TRBD1 (6 bases). The CDR3 loop spans 15 amino acids. V was shortened by 0 bases and J by 4 bases, with 10 bases between the two germline ends. Germline CDR1 reads LNHNV; CDR2 reads YYDKDF (reference sequence). CDR3 in amino acids: CATSRDPRGNQPQHF. The DNA for the CDR3 is TGTGCCACCAGCAGAGATCCAAGGGGGAATCAGCCCCAGCATTTT.

The gene calls are TRBV2 and TRBJ2-4; tentatively, D is TRBD2 (7 bases). Trimming removed 2 bases at V and 0 bases at J, with 11 bases between. The CDR3 spans 16 residues. The V gene's germline CDR1 is SNHLY and CDR2 FYNNEI. The CDR3 DNA sequence: TGTGCCAGCAGTGAATCGCGGGGGCGAGCCAAAAACATTCAGTACTTC. Its protein product is CASSESRGRAKNIQYF. Filled out from reference TRBV2 and TRBJ2-4, the complete variable domain reads EPEVTQTPSHQVTQMGQEVILRCVPISNHLYFYWYRQILGQKVEFLVSFYNNEISEKSEIFDDQFSVERPDGSNFTLKIRSTKLEDSAMYFCASSESRGRAKNIQYFGAGTRLSVL.

This clone is a singleton in its sample. The J gene is TRBJ2-1, the V gene TRBV5-1; tentative D call: TRBD2 (8 bases). Germline V gene lookup returns CDR1 SGHRS and CDR2 YFSETQ. Trimming removed 2 bases from V and 0 bases from J, with 24 bases in between. This CDR3 contains 20 residues. CDR3 sequence reads: CASSFPGQRFTSGSYNEQFF. The CDR3 DNA follows: TGCGCCAGCAGCTTTCCGGGACAGCGTTTTACTAGCGGCTCCTACAATGAGCAGTTCTTC.

The chain links TRBV27 to TRBJ2-2; D unclear. Germline CDR1 and CDR2: MNHEY and SMNVEV (reference sequence). The CDR3 has 13 residues. V was shortened by 5 bases and J by 0 bases, with 4 bases between the two germline ends. CDR3 amino acids: CASSPSNTGELFF. The CDR3 region has the DNA TGTGCCAGCAGTCCTTCGAACACCGGGGAGCTGTTTTTT.

The chain links TRBV19 to TRBJ2-3; 11 bases match TRBD2. Trimming removed 4 bases from V and 6 bases from J; junction bases left unmatched: 3. CDR3 length equals 14 residues. The germline V gene encodes CDR1 LNHDA and CDR2 SQIVND (reference sequence). CDR3 loop: CASSNPSGGDTQYF. For the CDR3, the DNA is TGTGCCAGTAGTAACCCTAGCGGGGGGGATACGCAGTATTTT.

By proportion, this clone is medium-sized. The chain's CDR3 is CASRVYMNTEAFF. The DNA for the CDR3 is TGTGCCAGCAGAGTTTACATGAACACTGAAGCTTTCTTT. V usage is TRBV27 and J usage is TRBJ1-1; D call uncertain. CDR3 length: 13 amino acids. Germline values: CDR1 MNHEY, CDR2 SMNVEV (reference sequence). Deletions cut 6 bases from V and 0 bases from J, with 8 bases between.

In DNA, the CDR3 is TGTGCCAGCAGCCAGTGGCGGTCGGAGACCCAGTACTTC. Translated: CASSQWRSETQYF. This chain joins TRBV4-2 and TRBJ2-5, with D uncertain. The CDR3 is 13 residues long. Per germline, CDR1 LGHNA and CDR2 YNFKEQ. V lost 3 bases and J 5 bases, leaving 10 bases between the germline ends.

The chain carries TRBV6-6 and TRBJ2-2, with a tentative D call TRBD2 (6 bases). Germline loops: CDR1 MNHNY, CDR2 SVGAGI (reference sequence). The CDR3 consists of 16 residues. The V end was cut by 6 bases, the J end by 7 bases, with 21 bases between. The CDR3 sequence is CASSTYRETGVGELFF. The CDR3, as DNA: TGTGCCAGCAGCACCTACCGGGAGACGGGGGTCGGGGAGCTGTTTTTT.

The chain joins TRBV30 to TRBJ2-3, with no clear D. Germline CDR1 is GTSNPN and CDR2 is SVGIG (reference sequence). Trimming removed 4 bases from V and 6 bases from J, with 11 bases in between. The CDR3 totals 12 residues. The CDR3 DNA follows: TGTGCCTGGACAGCGTTTTTCGATACGCAGTATTTT. This gives the protein CAWTAFFDTQYF.

The J gene is TRBJ2-5, the V gene TRBV7-9, with 8 bases aligning to TRBD2. With V trimmed by 1 base and J by 5 bases, 9 bases remained unmatched. This CDR3 is 16 amino acids long. CDR1 and CDR2 from the germline V gene are SEHNR and FQNEAQ (reference sequence). This chain's CDR3 is CASSLGLAQVTETQYF. The CDR3 DNA follows: TGTGCCAGCAGCTTAGGACTAGCGCAGGTTACGGAGACCCAGTACTTC.

This chain uses TRBV7-9 with TRBJ2-3, with D possibly being TRBD2 (6 bases). The CDR3 has 17 amino acids. Germline V gene data show CDR1 as SEHNR and CDR2 as FQNEAQ (reference sequence). V was cut by 5 bases and J by 2 bases, with 20 bases left in between. The CDR3 bases are TGTGCCAGCAGCCCCGAACGGATCGGGAGCTACACAGATACGCAGTATTTT. This translates into CASSPERIGSYTDTQYF.

This chain connects TRBV9 to TRBJ2-7, with D unclear. Trimming removed 0 bases from V and 2 bases from J, with 9 bases in between. Germline CDR1 is SGDLS and CDR2 is YYNGEE. This CDR3 comprises 14 residues. The CDR3 DNA reads TGTGCCAGCAGCGTAGAGGCAGGAACCTACGAGCAGTACTTC. The encoded protein is CASSVEAGTYEQYF. Full variable domain (missing parts from reference TRBV9 and TRBJ2-7): DSGVTQTPKHLITATGQRVTLRCSPRSGDLSVYWYQQSLDQGLQFLIQYYNGEERAKGNILERFSAQQFPDLHSELNLSSLELGDSALYFCASSVEAGTYEQYFGPGTRLTVT.

V and J are TRBV7-9 and TRBJ2-3, with D possibly TRBD1 on 6 matching bases. The V end was cut by 5 bases, the J end by 2 bases, with 14 bases between. Germline V gene sequence: CDR1 SEHNR, CDR2 FQNEAQ (reference sequence). The CDR3 is 15 residues long. The CDR3 nucleotides are TGTGCCAGCAGCCTGTTGGACAGCTTCACAGATACGCAGTATTTT. It is translated as CASSLLDSFTDTQYF.

The J gene is TRBJ2-2, the V gene TRBV19, with a possible D match to TRBD2 (5 bases). V lost 0 bases and J 4 bases, leaving 9 bases between the germline ends. Germline V gives CDR1 LNHDA, CDR2 SQIVND (reference sequence). The CDR3 spans 15 residues. The CDR3 region is CASSIDPGFTGELFF. The CDR3 DNA reads as TGTGCCAGTAGTATAGATCCGGGGTTCACCGGGGAGCTGTTTTTT. The whole variable domain, remainder taken from reference TRBV19 and TRBJ2-2, is DGGITQSPKYLFRKEGQNVTLSCEQNLNHDAMYWYRQDPGQGLRLIYYSQIVNDFQKGDIAEGYSVSREKKESFPLTVTSAQKNPTAFYLCASSIDPGFTGELFFGEGSRLTVL.

The V gene is TRBV6-1, the J gene TRBJ1-6, with 8 nucleotides matching TRBD1. V lost 8 bases, J lost 9 bases, and 6 bases stayed unmatched. The CDR3 has 13 amino acids. Germline CDR1 and CDR2: MNHNS and SASEGT. Here the CDR3 reads CASLGQGSSPLHF. CDR3 sequence (DNA): TGTGCCAGCCTAGGACAGGGAAGTTCACCCCTCCACTTT.

The gene calls are TRBV7-2 and TRBJ2-5; perhaps TRBD1 as D (6 bases). The J call may not be correct, given that the DNA end is closer to TRBJ2-7. Germline V gene data show CDR1 as SGHTA and CDR2 as FQGNSA. CDR3 length equals 13 residues. The CDR3 here is CASSSGQTYEQYF. CDR3 sequence (DNA): TGTGCCAGCAGCTCTGGACAGACCTACGAGCAGTACTTC.

This rearrangement joins TRBV6-6 to TRBJ2-2; maybe TRBD2 (6 bases). The CDR3 length is 13 residues. Germline V CDR1 and CDR2: MNHNY, SVGAGI (reference sequence). Trimming took off 2 bases at V and 7 bases at J, with 8 bases between the two ends. The CDR3 region has the DNA TGTGCCAGCAGTTACCCGGACTACGGGGAGCTGTTTTTT. This sequence encodes CASSYPDYGELFF.

The chain links TRBV9 to TRBJ2-2; TRBD2 matches at 13 bases. Trimming removed 4 bases from V and 6 bases from J; junction bases left unmatched: 9. Germline V CDR1 and CDR2: SGDLS, YYNGEE. This CDR3 region has 17 residues. The DNA of the CDR3 is TGTGCCAGCAGCCATAGGGGGACTAGCGGGAAACCCGGGGAGCTGTTTTTT. Amino acid sequence: CASSHRGTSGKPGELFF.

The chain links TRBV7-9 to TRBJ2-5; tentative D call: TRBD1 (5 bases). The J call may be in error: the DNA end matches TRBJ2-7 better. From germline, CDR1 is SEHNR and CDR2 FQNEAQ (reference sequence). The CDR3 spans 15 residues. CDR3 bases: TGTGCCAGCAGTCCCTTTGGGGCCCCCTCCTACGAGCAGTACTTC. Its translation: CASSPFGAPSYEQYF.

About this clone: The junction and the germline gene differ at one end; a read error may be behind it. The chain carries TRBV7-7 and TRBJ2-2, with TRBD2 matching 8 bases. CDR1 SSHAT and CDR2 FNYEAQ come from the germline V gene (reference sequence). The CDR3 extends over 16 amino acids. DNA for the CDR3: TGTGCTAGCAGTCCATCCGGGAGGGGGAGGTCCGGGGAGCTGTTTTTT. This encodes CASSPSGRGRSGELFF.

V gene TRBV19 combines with J gene TRBJ2-5, with 8 bases identical to TRBD1. Germline V lookup: CDR1 LNHDA, CDR2 SQIVND (reference sequence). With V trimmed by 9 bases and J by 7 bases, 13 bases remained unmatched. The CDR3 runs to 14 residues. The CDR3: CARGDRTLPGTQYF. In DNA form, the CDR3 reads TGTGCCAGGGGGGACAGGACCCTACCAGGGACCCAGTACTTC.

The chain carries TRBV11-3 and TRBJ2-3; 7 bases align to TRBD2. The V gene end was trimmed by 3 bases and the J gene end by 3 bases; junction bases not matched to a gene: 9. CDR1 is SGHNT, CDR2 YENEEA, per germline. This CDR3 is built from 16 residues. The CDR3 protein is CASSFVAGVVTDTQYF. The CDR3 nucleotides read TGTGCCAGCAGCTTTGTTGCGGGAGTAGTGACAGATACGCAGTATTTT.

The chain links TRBV2 to TRBJ1-5; 7 bases align to TRBD1. Germline V CDR1 and CDR2: SNHLY, FYNNEI. Trimming removed 7 bases from V and 7 bases from J; junction bases left unmatched: 10. There are 14 residues in the CDR3. CDR3 loop: CASNAGTDLQPQHF. CDR3 coding DNA: TGTGCCAGCAATGCAGGGACAGATCTCCAGCCCCAGCATTTT.

The chain uses TRBV7-3 and TRBJ2-1, with 7 nucleotides matching TRBD2. Germline lookup yields CDR1 SGHTA and CDR2 FQGTGA. The V and J ends lost 0 bases and 9 bases, in that order; junction bases with no gene match: 8. CDR3 length equals 15 residues. The CDR3, as DNA: TGTGCCAGCAGCTTAACTCTGGGAGGGCCGATTGAGCAGTTCTTC. It encodes CASSLTLGGPIEQFF. Full variable domain (remainder filled in from reference TRBV7-3 and TRBJ2-1): GAGVSQTPSNKVTEKGKYVELRCDPISGHTALYWYRQSLGQGPEFLIYFQGTGAADDSGLPNDRFFAVRPEGSVSTLKIQRTERGDSAVYLCASSLTLGGPIEQFFGPGTRLTVL.

This clone appeared a few times. This chain uses TRBV30 with TRBJ1-2, with D maybe TRBD1 (5 bases). The germline V and J ends were trimmed by 3 bases and 4 bases, with 15 bases remaining between them. The CDR3 has 14 amino acids. Germline V lookup: CDR1 GTSNPN, CDR2 SVGIG (reference sequence). The CDR3 nucleotides are TGTGCCTGGAGCCGGACACCTGGGGCCTATGGCTACACCTTC. It is translated as CAWSRTPGAYGYTF.

This chain uses TRBV19 with TRBJ2-1; 12 bases fit TRBD2. Germline lookup yields CDR1 LNHDA and CDR2 SQIVND (reference sequence). This CDR3 is built from 15 residues. V dropped 6 bases and J dropped 7; count of bases not matched to a gene: 7. The CDR3 reads CASSDTSGRWNEQFF. CDR3 DNA: TGTGCCAGTAGCGACACTAGCGGGAGGTGGAATGAGCAGTTCTTC. Combining the CDR3 with reference TRBV19 and TRBJ2-1 gives the whole variable domain DGGITQSPKYLFRKEGQNVTLSCEQNLNHDAMYWYRQDPGQGLRLIYYSQIVNDFQKGDIAEGYSVSREKKESFPLTVTSAQKNPTAFYLCASSDTSGRWNEQFFGPGTRLTVL.

The chain uses TRBV19 and TRBJ2-2; weak D call: TRBD1 (6 bases). CDR3 length: 15 amino acids. The V and J ends lost 10 bases and 1 base respectively, with 16 bases between them. Germline V lookup: CDR1 LNHDA, CDR2 SQIVND (reference sequence). This chain's CDR3 is CATNTPGQNTGELFF. CDR3 in DNA: TGTGCCACTAACACTCCGGGACAGAACACCGGGGAGCTGTTTTTT. Combining the CDR3 with reference TRBV19 and TRBJ2-2 gives the whole variable domain DGGITQSPKYLFRKEGQNVTLSCEQNLNHDAMYWYRQDPGQGLRLIYYSQIVNDFQKGDIAEGYSVSREKKESFPLTVTSAQKNPTAFYLCATNTPGQNTGELFFGEGSRLTVL.

The chain employs TRBV7-3 and TRBJ1-5; D may be TRBD1 (5 bases). Germline CDR1 SGHTA, CDR2 FQGTGA. Between the trimmed V and J ends, which lost 0 bases and 0 bases, there was a span of 6 bases. The CDR3 is made up of 15 amino acids. This chain's CDR3 is CASSLTGVSNQPQHF. The CDR3 nucleotides read TGTGCCAGCAGCTTAACAGGGGTTAGCAATCAGCCCCAGCATTTT.

The chain carries TRBV4-3 and TRBJ1-1; D may be TRBD1 (5 bases). Trimming took 4 bases from V and 5 from J, leaving 8 bases between them. Germline assignment: CDR1 LGHNA and CDR2 YSLEER. This CDR3 has 12 residues. The CDR3 reads CASSPQGTEAFF. The CDR3 nucleotides read TGCGCCAGCAGCCCTCAGGGTACTGAAGCTTTCTTT.